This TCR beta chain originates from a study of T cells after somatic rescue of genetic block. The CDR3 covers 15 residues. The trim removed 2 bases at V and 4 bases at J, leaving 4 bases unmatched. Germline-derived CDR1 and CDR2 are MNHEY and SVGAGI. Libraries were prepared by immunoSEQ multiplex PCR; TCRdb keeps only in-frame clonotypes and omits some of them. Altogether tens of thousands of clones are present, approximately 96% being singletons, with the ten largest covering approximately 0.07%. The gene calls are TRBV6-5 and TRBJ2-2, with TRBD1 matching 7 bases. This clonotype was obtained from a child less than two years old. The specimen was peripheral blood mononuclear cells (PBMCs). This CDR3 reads CASSYAGGGTGELFF. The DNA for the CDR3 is TGTGCCAGCAGTTACGCAGGGGGTGGCACCGGGGAGCTGTTTTTT.